What follows is one TCR beta chain and its context. Its cognate antigen has yet to be identified. No base qualities exist here, and no much larger clone lies one base off it. The data are from a study of blood T cell repertoires in COVID-19 (TCRdb year 2020). Regarding the complete study: Samples from collaborators originated in the United States, Italy and Spain and spanned both the acute and convalescent phases of COVID-19. The prospective study material was composed of cDNA or gDNA derived from T cells, B-cell-depleted T cells, or PBMCs. The dataset comprised deeply sampled blood TCRbeta repertoires from subjects exposed to, actively infected with, or recovered from COVID-19. The repertoires were made available in a free public database intended to serve as a resource for research on the immune response to SARS-CoV-2. The samples were drawn from the first 160 participants of the ongoing ImmuneRACE study and from 1,200 or so subjects provided by 6 global collaborators. The sample metadata nearly always contained a de-identified subject ID, COVID-19 status, age in years and sex. HLA class I and class II types, where available, came from metadata supplied by the sample provider rather than from assay-based typing.

Collaborating institutions collected whole blood in K2EDTA tubes following their own protocols. For TCRbeta analysis, collaborators shipped samples in one of three forms: frozen whole blood, isolated PBMCs, or DNA extracted from either of those sample types. The germline V gene encodes CDR1 SNHLY and CDR2 FYNNEI. V loses 4 bases of germline sequence and J loses 3 bases, and the interval between the two ends is 13 bases. From the cysteine up to the phenylalanine, the CDR3 has a length of 15 residues. Solely the CDR3 DNA is kept, with 45 bases framed from the first base. General study outcomes and caveats: Clinical and demographic metadata were provided uncurated, with the amount varying by source and participant.

The immunoSEQ Assay, a bias-controlled multiplex PCR, was used to amplify TCRbeta CDR3 regions from genomic DNA. The authors processed their data as follows. The number of nucleated cells in each sample was estimated by amplification of reference gene primers within the assay. To quantify the absolute abundance of each unique TCRbeta CDR3 rearrangement, sequence reads were collapsed and filtered. For each sample, productive Simpson clonality was calculated as the square root of Simpson's diversity index over productive rearrangements. The table comes from immuneACCESS by way of TCRdb, which keeps in-frame sequences with V and J called. Part of the clones is missing from these tables; in studies checked, under half for an unresolved V gene and the rest for unknown reasons. V and J calls plus clone size are reproduced from that table; the DNA served to infer D and trimming. This sample gives 98,000 or so clones in total; less than 75% of them show up just once. About 1.8% of the sample is in the top ten clones.

Material: peripheral blood. The chain is made from TRBV2 and TRBJ1-5, with a tentative D gene TRBD1 over 5 matching bases. The TCR was taken from a woman aged 35 to 49 with acute or convalescent COVID-19. The CDR3 has the sequence CASSVDTIYNQPQHF. The DNA is TGTGCCAGCAGTGTGGACACAATTTACAATCAGCCCCAGCATTTT.